This T cell receptor beta chain was recorded in a study of T cells expressing NK-cell markers (dated by TCRdb to 2020 to 2021). As for the study more broadly: TCR beta-chain repertoires were profiled in sorted CD3+CD56+NKG2C+, CD3+CD56+NKG2C- and CD3+CD56-NKG2C+ T-cell subsets from roughly eight donors. Among the eight sequenced donors, only one was HCMV-seronegative, while the other seven were HCMV-seropositive. The eight sequenced donors were randomly selected healthy volunteers, three men and five women. Sequencing of the libraries produced 2 x 150 bp reads on Illumina HiSeq 2000/2500, MiSeq or NextSeq. Study-wide findings and limitations: Those dominant clonotypes were again the most abundant among CD3+CD56-NKG2C+ cells in a few donors, at about 25-60.1%. Whether the expanded NKG2C-expressing T cell clones were specific for HCMV antigens was left unclear. In 5 to 7 donors, the dominant CD3+CD56+NKG2C+ clonotypes were found to rank among the top 10 CD8+ clonotypes and to make up roughly 1.0-7.0% of CD8+ T cells.

A commercial ELISA kit detecting HCMV-specific IgG in serum was used to determine HCMV serostatus. Peripheral blood mononuclear cells were isolated from blood by Ficoll density gradient centrifugation. As to this clonotype: Its antigen target is currently unknown.

Sequenced on an Illumina HiSeq 2000. The TCR beta cDNA libraries were made using 5'RACE template switching, a step that added both a universal primer site and unique molecular identifiers. Priming for cDNA synthesis came from the TCR beta constant segment, and two successive PCR amplification steps followed. As for how the authors treated the data: Reads were demultiplexed and grouped by UMI with MIGEC, and clonotypes were assembled and quantified with MiTCR. Only TCR cDNA sequences supported by at least two reads were kept to exclude erroneous sequences. The tcR package was used for downstream repertoire analysis, and clonotypes were matched across fractions by CDR3 nucleotide sequence plus V segment. VDJmatch was used to annotate antigen specificity against VDJdb, with one amino acid substitution allowed in CDR3. Following TCRdb reprocessing, every CDR3 protein sequence forms one entry, and DNA is not provided. Clone size and V and J calls follow TCRdb, not the original study. The table for this sample lists around 180,000 distinct CDR3 sequences. Together, the top ten hold 20% of the sample.

Material for sequencing was blood T cells: a sorted CD56 or NKG2C T cell subset, CD4+ or CD8+ T cells, or bulk PBMC T cells (not recorded which). The clonotype originates from a man aged 18-75 years in good health.

The CDR3 region: CASSPTGGDSPLHF. The chain couples TRBV2 to TRBJ1-6; TCRdb reports TRBD1, a call that lacks DNA to check it against. Reading the germline V gene gives CDR1 SNHLY and CDR2 FYNNEI. The CDR3 runs 14 amino acids, cysteine and phenylalanine included. No DNA sequence is on record.